The clone carrying this T cell receptor beta chain was observed a single time. Its target is unknown. The source of the sample is a study of T cells in localized non-small cell lung cancer. Study-wide results and caveats: Among blood samples, higher T cell density accompanied longer overall survival.

Trimming left V 7 bases short and J 0 bases short, with 12 bases between. This CDR3 is 14 amino acids long. CDR1 and CDR2 (germline): SGHTA, FQGNSA. The repertoire was sequenced with immunoSEQ multiplex PCR; TCRdb's copy has only in-frame clones and lacks some. Among 35,000 to 40,000 clones listed, roughly 88% were seen once. The TCR comes from a woman aged 40-69 years with stage I lung adenocarcinoma. The genes are TRBV7-2 and TRBJ1-1, with D possibly matching TRBD1 (6 bases). The sequencing here drew on peripheral blood, taken before any cancer treatment. The CDR3 loop is CASNNRVMNTEAFF. The DNA for the CDR3 is TGTGCCAGCAACAACAGGGTTATGAACACTGAAGCTTTCTTT. The variable domain in full, completed from reference TRBV7-2 and TRBJ1-1, reads GAGVSQSPSNKVTEKGKDVELRCDPISGHTALYWYRQSLGQGLEFLIYFQGNSAPDKSGLPSDRFSAERTGGSVSTLTIQRTQQEDSAVYLCASNNRVMNTEAFFGQGTRLTVV.